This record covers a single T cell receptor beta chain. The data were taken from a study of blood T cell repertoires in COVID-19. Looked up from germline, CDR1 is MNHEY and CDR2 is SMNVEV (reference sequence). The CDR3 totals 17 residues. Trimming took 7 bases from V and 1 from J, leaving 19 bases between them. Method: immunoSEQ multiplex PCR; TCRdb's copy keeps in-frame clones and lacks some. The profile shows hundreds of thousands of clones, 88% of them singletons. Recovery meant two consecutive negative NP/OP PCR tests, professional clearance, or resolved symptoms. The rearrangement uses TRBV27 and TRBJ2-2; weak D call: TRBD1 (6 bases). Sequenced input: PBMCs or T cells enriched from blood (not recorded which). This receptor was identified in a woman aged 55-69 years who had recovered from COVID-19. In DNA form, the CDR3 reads TGTGCCAGCACCTCCCAGGGGCAGGGTAAGAACACCGGGGAGCTGTTTTTT. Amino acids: CASTSQGQGKNTGELFF.